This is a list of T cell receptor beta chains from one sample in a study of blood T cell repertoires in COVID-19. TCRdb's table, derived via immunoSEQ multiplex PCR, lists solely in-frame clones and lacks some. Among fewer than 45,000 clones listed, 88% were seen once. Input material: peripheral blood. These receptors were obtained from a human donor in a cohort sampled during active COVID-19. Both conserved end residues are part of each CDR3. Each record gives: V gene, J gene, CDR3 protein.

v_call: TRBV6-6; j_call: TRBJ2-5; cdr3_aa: CASSYSSASQETQYF
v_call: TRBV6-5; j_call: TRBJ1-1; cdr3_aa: CASSFQGNTEAFF
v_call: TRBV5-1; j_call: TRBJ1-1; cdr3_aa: CASSLQGVLDTEAFF
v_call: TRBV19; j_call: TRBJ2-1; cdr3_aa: CATRLLAGGYNEQFF
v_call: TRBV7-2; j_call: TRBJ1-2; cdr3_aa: CASSLMGDRSYGYTF
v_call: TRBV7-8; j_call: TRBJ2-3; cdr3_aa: CASSPNGREADTQYF
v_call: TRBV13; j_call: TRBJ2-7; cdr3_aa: CASSLQGNLYEQYF
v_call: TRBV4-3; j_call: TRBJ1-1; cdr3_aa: CASSQDPLNTEAFF
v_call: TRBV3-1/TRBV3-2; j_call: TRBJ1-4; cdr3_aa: CASSQGKGTAEKLFF
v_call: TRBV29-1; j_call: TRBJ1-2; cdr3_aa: CSVVTGTGSLGYTF
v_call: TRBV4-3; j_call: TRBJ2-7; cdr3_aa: CASSHTPGGPPYEQYF
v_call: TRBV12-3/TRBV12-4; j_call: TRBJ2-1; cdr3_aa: CASSRTVYNEQFF
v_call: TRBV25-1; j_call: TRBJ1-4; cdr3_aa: CATAPSQGAYSEKLFF
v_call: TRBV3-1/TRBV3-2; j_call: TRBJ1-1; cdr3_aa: CASSQAGGRGEAFF
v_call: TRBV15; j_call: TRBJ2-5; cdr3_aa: CATSRERTGGETQYF
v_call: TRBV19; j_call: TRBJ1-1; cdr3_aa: CASSQDKITFF
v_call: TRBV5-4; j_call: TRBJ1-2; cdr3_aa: CASSLPKPDRGYGYTF
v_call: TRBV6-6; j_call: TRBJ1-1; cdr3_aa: CASSHTRGENTEAFF
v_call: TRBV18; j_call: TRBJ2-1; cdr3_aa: CASSPVQGQGYNEQFF
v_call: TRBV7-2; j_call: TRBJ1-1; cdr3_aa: CASSLRGLNTEAFF
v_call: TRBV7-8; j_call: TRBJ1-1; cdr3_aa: CASSPISSPNTEAFF
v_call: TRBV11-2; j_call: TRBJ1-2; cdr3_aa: CASSSTGAAGARYTF
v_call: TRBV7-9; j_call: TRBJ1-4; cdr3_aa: CASSLGQGLINEKLFF
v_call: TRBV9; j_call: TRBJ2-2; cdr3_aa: CASSAGTGRTGELFF
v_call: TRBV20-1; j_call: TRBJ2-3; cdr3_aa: CSVGEDTQYF
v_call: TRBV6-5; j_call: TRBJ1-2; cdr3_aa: CASSYSRQGASGYTF
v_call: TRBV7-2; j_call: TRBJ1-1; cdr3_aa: CASSLVAGMNTEAFF
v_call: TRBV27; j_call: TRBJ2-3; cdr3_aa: CASSGNFGQSSNTQYF
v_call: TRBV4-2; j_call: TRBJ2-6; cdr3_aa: CASSQETRDREFSGANVLTF
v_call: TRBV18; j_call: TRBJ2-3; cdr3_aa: CASSQLGTGVSTDTQYF